Described below is a single T cell receptor (beta chain) sequence and its context. Its antigen is still unknown. Base qualities are not at hand, and no much larger clone is one base apart. Per the germline V gene (reference sequence), SGHNT is the CDR1 and YYREEE is the CDR2. Trimming takes 5 bases from V and 6 bases from J, and the germline ends sit 11 bases apart. From cysteine to phenylalanine, the CDR3 is 13 amino acids long. Only CDR3 DNA remains: 39 bases, in frame from the first base. This entry comes from a study of CD8 T cells in Susac syndrome (dated by TCRdb to about 2019). About the investigation overall: Among the Susac syndrome patients who were sequenced, clinically active disease was present in six and clinical remission was observed in roughly eight. Susac syndrome patients were therapy-naive, on corticosteroids (some also receiving IVIg), or on IVIg alone at blood withdrawal. The study used repertoire sequencing to test whether antigen drove CD8+ T cell activation and differentiation in Susac syndrome.

Findings and caveats that apply to the study as a whole: In patients with Susac syndrome, the CD4+ T cell repertoire showed no detectable clonal expansion. The number of individuals in the TCR sequencing and HLA analysis was recognized as being relatively small.

RNA was extracted using the RNeasy kit, and roughly 0.45 to 1 ug of the RNA was reverse transcribed with random hexamers. The immunoSEQ multiplex PCR assay, which covers 54 Vbeta and 13 Jbeta segments, was used to amplify TCR beta CDR3 regions. To correct PCR amplification bias, a synthetic template baseline was used for both primer optimization and computational correction. Under the source paper's analysis protocol: Reads were annotated to V, D and J genes according to IMGT and were analyzed with immunoSEQ Analyzer, with only productive sequences retained. To calculate clonality, Shannon entropy was normalized by log2 of the number of productive unique sequences and then subtracted from one. Public and private clones were assessed among the 100 most prevalent clones of each patient and control. Susac-specific clones were defined as absent from healthy and MS cohorts, roughly 1,100 published viral clones and other ImmuneACCESS disease sequences. TCRdb redid the processing of the public reads, applying fastp at Q25 and MiXCR, and retained in-frame beta chains. Rows merge per CDR3 protein into single entries with the most common DNA and genes. Here the V and J calls rest on TCRdb's processing, not on the authors' analysis. The sample profile shows over 150,000 distinct CDR3 sequences; around 96% of them were found once. The ten largest clones capture 0.095% to 0.15% of the sample.

Peripheral blood CD8+ and CD4+ T cells from healthy donors, Susac syndrome patients and multiple sclerosis patients were profiled by high-throughput TCR beta sequencing. The Susac syndrome patients fulfilled recently defined diagnostic criteria for either definite or probable disease. Bulk CD8+ and CD4+ T cells were purified by magnetic negative isolation, whereas CD8+ TEMRA cells were enriched by FACS. Blood was drawn into EDTA tubes, processed within 24 hours, and PBMCs were isolated by density gradient centrifugation. PBMCs intended for TCR sequencing were frozen in liquid nitrogen and were later thawed in a 37 degrees C water bath. The sorted or isolated CD4+, CD8+ and CD8+ TEMRA cells had a purity of 90% or higher.

Sequencing was done on a sample of CD4+ T cells from PBMCs. The V and J genes are TRBV5-4 and TRBJ2-2; the D call is possibly TRBD1 or TRBD2, each sharing 5 bases. The TCR comes from a human donor with Susac syndrome. The DNA reads TGTGCCAGCAGGTCCGGGACCTCCGGGGAGCTGTTTTTT. It translates to CASRSGTSGELFF.